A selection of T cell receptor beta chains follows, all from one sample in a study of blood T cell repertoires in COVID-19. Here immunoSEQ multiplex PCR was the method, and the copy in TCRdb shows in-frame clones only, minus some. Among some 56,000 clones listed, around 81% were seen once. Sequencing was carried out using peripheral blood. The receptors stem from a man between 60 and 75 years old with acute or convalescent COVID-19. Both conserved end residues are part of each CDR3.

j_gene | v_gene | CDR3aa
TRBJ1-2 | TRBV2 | CASGRGTAYGYTF
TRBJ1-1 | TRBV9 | CASSVEDRRNTEAFF
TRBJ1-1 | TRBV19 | CASSTLSQGTLEAFF
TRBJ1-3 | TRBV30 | CASGQANTIYF
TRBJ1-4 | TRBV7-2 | CASSLVINEKLFF
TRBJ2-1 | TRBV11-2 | CASSVAGGQYNEQFF
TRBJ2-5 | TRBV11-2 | CASRGQGYSKNQETQYF
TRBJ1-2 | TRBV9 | CASSPRQNNYGYTF
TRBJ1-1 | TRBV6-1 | CASSDPQVNTEAFF
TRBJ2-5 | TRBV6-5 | CASSYSRETQYF
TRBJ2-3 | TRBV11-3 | CASSLGVAGGPDTQYF
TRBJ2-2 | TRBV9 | CASSPRTGTGELFF
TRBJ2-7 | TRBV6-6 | CASSLDRLDEQYF
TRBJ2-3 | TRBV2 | CASSEPLSDTQYF
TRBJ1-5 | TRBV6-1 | CASSDRGSNQPQHF
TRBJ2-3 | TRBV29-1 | CSFAGTSGGGSTDTQYF
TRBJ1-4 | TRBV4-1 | CASSQVKGANEKLFF
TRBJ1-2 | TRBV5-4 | CASSAGVGDYGYTF
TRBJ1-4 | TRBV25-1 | CASSDRGASEKLFF
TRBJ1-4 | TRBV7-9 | CASSPDRGASLSEKLFF
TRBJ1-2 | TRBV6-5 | CASSYSGQGARGYTF
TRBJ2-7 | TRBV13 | CASSLARGYEQYF
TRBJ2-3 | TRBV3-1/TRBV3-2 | CASSLYGLGSSGRWADTQYF